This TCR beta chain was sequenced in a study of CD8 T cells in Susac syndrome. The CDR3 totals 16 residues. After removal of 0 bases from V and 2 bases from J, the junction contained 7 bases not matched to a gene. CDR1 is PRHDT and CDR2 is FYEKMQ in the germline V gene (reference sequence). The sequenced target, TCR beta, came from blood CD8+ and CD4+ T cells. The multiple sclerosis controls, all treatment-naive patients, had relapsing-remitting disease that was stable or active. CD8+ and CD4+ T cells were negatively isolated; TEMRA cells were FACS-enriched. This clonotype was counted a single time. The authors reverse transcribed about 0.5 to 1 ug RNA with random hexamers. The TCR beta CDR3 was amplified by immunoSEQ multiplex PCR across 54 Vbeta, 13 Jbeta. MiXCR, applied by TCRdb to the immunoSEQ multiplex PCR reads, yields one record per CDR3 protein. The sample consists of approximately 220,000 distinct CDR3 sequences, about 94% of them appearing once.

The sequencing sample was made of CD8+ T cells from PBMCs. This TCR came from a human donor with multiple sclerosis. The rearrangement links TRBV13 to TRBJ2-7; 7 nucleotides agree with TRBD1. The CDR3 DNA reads TGTGCCAGCAGCTTAGGGAGGGGGACAGCCACCTACGAGCAGTACTTC. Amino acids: CASSLGRGTATYEQYF.